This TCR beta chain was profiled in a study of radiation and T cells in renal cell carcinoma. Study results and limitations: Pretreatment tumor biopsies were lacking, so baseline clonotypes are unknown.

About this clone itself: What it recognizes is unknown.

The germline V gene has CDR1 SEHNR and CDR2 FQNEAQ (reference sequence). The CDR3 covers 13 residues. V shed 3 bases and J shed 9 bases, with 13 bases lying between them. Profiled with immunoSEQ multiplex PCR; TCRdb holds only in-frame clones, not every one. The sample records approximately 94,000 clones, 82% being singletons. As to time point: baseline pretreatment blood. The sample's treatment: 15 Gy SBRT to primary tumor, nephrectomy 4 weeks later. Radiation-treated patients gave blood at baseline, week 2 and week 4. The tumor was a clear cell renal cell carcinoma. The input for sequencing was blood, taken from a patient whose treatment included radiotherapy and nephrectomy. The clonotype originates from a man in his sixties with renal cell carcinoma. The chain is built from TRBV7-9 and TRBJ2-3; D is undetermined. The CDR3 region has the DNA TGTGCCAGCAGCTTGATCAACCCCAGGACGCAGTATTTT. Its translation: CASSLINPRTQYF.